Below are 16 T cell receptor beta chains sequenced from a single sample in a study of shared clonotypes between healthy human individuals. The protocol was immunoSEQ multiplex PCR, while the TCRdb copy is restricted to in-frame clones and leaves out a portion. The sample holds 1,400,000 or so clones; approximately 98.5% are singletons and the top ten take 0.36%. What was sequenced was naive CD4+ T cells sorted from blood. Subset of the sample: CD45RA+ positively selected. These receptors originate from a man aged 25 to 45 in good health.

The genes are TRBV2 and TRBJ2-1; TRBD2 matches at 10 bases. After removal of 6 bases from V and 4 bases from J, the junction contained 3 bases not matched to a gene. CDR1 and CDR2 (germline): SNHLY, FYNNEI. The CDR3 length is 14 residues. For the CDR3, the DNA is TGTGCCAGCAGGGGACTAGCGCAATACAATGAGCAGTTCTTC. This codes for CASRGLAQYNEQFF.

The chain couples TRBV9 to TRBJ2-3; 8 bases align to TRBD2. Per germline, CDR1 SGDLS and CDR2 YYNGEE. The ends lost 4 bases at V and 3 bases at J; junction bases unmatched: 4. This CDR3 contains 14 residues. The CDR3 DNA sequence: TGTGCCAGCAGCCCCGGGAGGGGTACAGATACGCAGTATTTT. Translating it yields CASSPGRGTDTQYF.

The genes are TRBV5-1 and TRBJ2-6; TRBD1 might be the D (6 bases). Trimming cost V 8 bases and J 1 base, with 16 bases left between them. Germline V gene sequence: CDR1 SGHRS, CDR2 YFSETQ. The CDR3 covers 16 residues. The CDR3 here is CASNRDTLSGANVLTF. The CDR3 bases are TGCGCCAGTAACCGGGACACCCTTTCTGGGGCCAACGTCCTGACTTTC.

The rearrangement joins TRBV2 to TRBJ2-7; D possibly corresponds to TRBD2 (5 bases). The CDR3 consists of 13 residues. Trimming cost V 4 bases and J 4 bases, with 11 bases left between them. Germline loops: CDR1 SNHLY, CDR2 FYNNEI. The CDR3 here is CASSALLVYEQYF. CDR3 bases: TGTGCCAGCAGTGCCCTACTAGTATACGAGCAGTACTTC. Full variable domain (outside the CDR3, taken from reference TRBV2 and TRBJ2-7): EPEVTQTPSHQVTQMGQEVILRCVPISNHLYFYWYRQILGQKVEFLVSFYNNEISEKSEIFDDQFSVERPDGSNFTLKIRSTKLEDSAMYFCASSALLVYEQYFGPGTRLTVT.

This sequence joins TRBV9 and TRBJ2-1; D remains ambiguous. This CDR3 has 13 residues. CDR1 is SGDLS and CDR2 is YYNGEE in the germline V gene. Trimming removed 3 bases at V and 7 bases at J, with 11 bases between. CDR3 in DNA: TGTGCCAGCAGCGGTGGAGACCTTAATGAGCAGTTCTTC. Its translation is CASSGGDLNEQFF.

This rearrangement joins TRBV5-5 to TRBJ1-5; 8 bases map to TRBD1. CDR3 length: 16 residues. With V trimmed by 0 bases and J by 4 bases, 6 bases remained unmatched. Germline V gives CDR1 SGHKS, CDR2 YYEKEE (reference sequence). CDR3: CASSLEVRQGNQPQHF. The DNA for the CDR3 is TGTGCCAGCAGCTTGGAAGTTAGACAGGGGAATCAGCCCCAGCATTTT.

The chain joins TRBV7-9 to TRBJ1-4; 8 bases agree with TRBD1. V shed 5 bases and J 3 bases; nucleotides not matched to a gene: 2. The germline V gene encodes CDR1 SEHNR and CDR2 FQNEAQ (reference sequence). The CDR3 extends over 14 amino acids. The DNA for the CDR3 is TGTGCCAGCAGCCGGGGACAGGCTAATGAAAAACTGTTTTTT. Its translation: CASSRGQANEKLFF.

This clone was observed once. The chain uses TRBV9 and TRBJ2-2; TRBD1 matches at 8 bases. Germline V CDR1 and CDR2: SGDLS, YYNGEE. The ends lost 0 bases at V and 5 bases at J; junction bases unmatched: 3. CDR3 length: 15 residues. The CDR3 loop reads CASSVVTGATGELFF. Here the CDR3 DNA reads TGTGCCAGCAGCGTAGTGACAGGGGCAACCGGGGAGCTGTTTTTT.

The chain has TRBV11-2 and TRBJ2-5, with no clear D. The CDR3 sequence is 11 residues long. Trimming left V 2 bases short and J 5 bases short, with 3 bases between. Per germline, CDR1 SGHAT and CDR2 FQNNGV. CDR3 amino acids: CASSLMETQYF. The DNA for the CDR3 is TGTGCCAGCAGCTTAATGGAGACCCAGTACTTC. The variable domain in full, completed from reference TRBV11-2 and TRBJ2-5, reads EAGVAQSPRYKIIEKRQSVAFWCNPISGHATLYWYQQILGQGPKLLIQFQNNGVVDDSQLPKDRFSAERLKGVDSTLKIQPAKLEDSAVYLCASSLMETQYFGPGTRLLVL.

V gene TRBV7-2 combines with J gene TRBJ2-1, with no clear D. Germline values: CDR1 SGHTA, CDR2 FQGNSA. This CDR3 has 13 amino acids. Trimming removed 0 bases from V and 13 bases from J, with 13 bases in between. CDR3 region: CASSLALGMKQFF. CDR3 nucleotide sequence: TGTGCCAGCAGCTTAGCCCTAGGGATGAAACAGTTCTTC.

The CDR3 loop is CASSGRDRTGLDIQYF. The CDR3 DNA reads as TGTGCCAGCAGTGGGCGAGATAGGACAGGATTGGACATTCAGTACTTC. The genes are TRBV6-1 and TRBJ2-4; 7 nucleotides line up with TRBD1. Trimming removed 4 bases from V and 8 bases from J; junction bases left unmatched: 14. The CDR3 length is 16 residues. CDR1 is MNHNS and CDR2 is SASEGT in the germline V gene.

The V call is TRBV9, the J call TRBJ2-6, with unresolved D. V lost 6 bases, J lost 1 base, and 5 bases lay in between. Germline V gene sequence: CDR1 SGDLS, CDR2 YYNGEE. This CDR3 contains 13 residues. The CDR3 sequence: CASKRSGANVLTF. CDR3 bases: TGTGCCAGCAAGAGGTCTGGGGCCAACGTCCTGACTTTC.

This chain connects TRBV28 to TRBJ2-5; 8 bases line up with TRBD2. Trimming cost V 6 bases and J 5 bases; bases outside gene matches: 14. The length of the CDR3 is 16 residues. CDR1 is MDHEN and CDR2 is SYDVKM in the germline V gene. CDR3: CASSHKPGLGRETQYF. The CDR3 nucleotides read TGTGCCAGCAGCCATAAACCGGGACTAGGACGGGAGACCCAGTACTTC.

About this clone itself: The same CDR3 can be traced to other DNA sequences in this sample. The chain combines TRBV9 with TRBJ2-3; TRBD2 aligns across 7 bases. V lost 0 bases and J lost 1; bases outside the gene matches: 2. Germline CDR1 reads SGDLS; CDR2 reads YYNGEE. The CDR3 covers 15 residues. Here the CDR3 reads CASSVAGGRTDTQYF. The CDR3 DNA reads TGTGCCAGCAGCGTAGCGGGGGGACGCACAGATACGCAGTATTTT.

This clone has a single count. V and J are TRBV7-9 and TRBJ2-1, with 8 bases fitting TRBD2. CDR3 length: 12 residues. The junction had 6 bases not matched to a gene; V was cut back by 5 bases and J by 12 bases. Germline V gene lookup returns CDR1 SEHNR and CDR2 FQNEAQ (reference sequence). CDR3 protein: CASSPGLGRQFF. The CDR3, as DNA: TGTGCCAGCAGCCCGGGACTAGGAAGGCAGTTCTTC.

CDR3 in amino acids: CASSTGSSGRDNEQFF. In nucleotides, the CDR3 is TGTGCCAGCAGCACCGGTAGTAGCGGGAGAGACAATGAGCAGTTCTTC. The V and J genes are TRBV9 and TRBJ2-1; 9 nucleotides match TRBD2. Germline-derived CDR1 and CDR2 are SGDLS and YYNGEE. J was trimmed by 5 bases and V by 4 bases; bases with no gene match: 10. This CDR3 is built from 16 residues.